The T cell receptor (beta chain) described here comes from a study of cytomegalovirus exposure and HLA in healthy donors. Study-level results: Subsequent analysis revealed that first-cohort TCR clusters tended to co-occur in the 120 or so validation repertoires. The authors listed about 170 TCR beta chains as cytomegalovirus-associated.

Assay: immunoSEQ multiplex PCR; the TCRdb copy retains only in-frame clones and omits some. The sample has approximately 100,000 clones, over 85% seen once. On this clone itself: What it binds is not known.

The V and J ends lost 3 bases and 1 base, in that order; junction bases with no gene match: 4. The CDR3 totals 17 residues. Per the germline V gene, CDR1 is KGHSH and CDR2 is LQKENI. The donors were in the roughly 120-subject validation cohort, distinct from the roughly 700-subject first cohort. The origin of this receptor is a woman under 40 in good health and CMV-seropositive. This chain uses TRBV18 with TRBJ2-6, with 9 bases matching TRBD1. Sequenced input: PBMCs. CDR3 in amino acids: CASSPPGTGSGANVLTF. Written as DNA, the CDR3 is TGTGCCAGCTCACCCCCCGGGACAGGGTCTGGGGCCAACGTCCTGACTTTC.